This T cell receptor (beta chain) was obtained from a study of T cells in narcolepsy. Study information: Donors had narcolepsy type 1 or type 2, or were healthy controls. Study-level results: Comparing one patient's CSF and blood CD4+ clonotypes highlighted HCRT- and TRIB2-specific autoreactive clonotypes. Some memory CD4+ repertoires had no autoreactive clone sequences. Blood of same and different patients, but not healthy controls, reportedly held recurring autoreactive clonotypes.

The method was immunoSEQ multiplex PCR; TCRdb's version includes in-frame clones alone and lacks a portion of them. The sample carries about 40,000 clones, about 91% recorded once. The CDR3 length is 15 residues. Germline CDR1 reads MNHEY; CDR2 reads SVGAGI. The ends lost 6 bases at V and 0 bases at J; junction bases unmatched: 5. As for this clone: Its target is not known.

This sequence joins TRBV6-5 and TRBJ2-3, with 8 positions matching TRBD2. The sample taken for sequencing was CD45RA- memory CD4+ T cells from PBMCs. The sequence was obtained from a human donor with narcolepsy. The chain's CDR3 is CASSLLAASTDTQYF. As DNA, the CDR3 is TGTGCCAGCAGCCTACTAGCGGCTAGCACAGATACGCAGTATTTT.